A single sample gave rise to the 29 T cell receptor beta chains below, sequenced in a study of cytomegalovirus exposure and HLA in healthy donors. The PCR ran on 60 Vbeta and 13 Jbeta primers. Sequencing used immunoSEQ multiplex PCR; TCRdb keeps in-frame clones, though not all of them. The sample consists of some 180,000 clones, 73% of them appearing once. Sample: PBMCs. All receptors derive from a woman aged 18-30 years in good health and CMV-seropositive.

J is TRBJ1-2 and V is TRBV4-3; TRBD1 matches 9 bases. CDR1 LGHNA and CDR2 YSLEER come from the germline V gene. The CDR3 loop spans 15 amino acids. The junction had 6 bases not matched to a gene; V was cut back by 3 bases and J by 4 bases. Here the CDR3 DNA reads TGCGCCAGCAGCCATACAGGGGGCGCAGGCTATGGCTACACCTTC. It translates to CASSHTGGAGYGYTF.

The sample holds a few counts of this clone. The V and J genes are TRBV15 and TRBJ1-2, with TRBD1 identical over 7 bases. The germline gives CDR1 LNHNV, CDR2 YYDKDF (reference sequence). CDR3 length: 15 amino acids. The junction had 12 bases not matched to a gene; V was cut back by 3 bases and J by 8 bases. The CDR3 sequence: CATSRDGQAGHGYTF. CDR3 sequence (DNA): TGTGCCACCAGCAGGGACGGACAGGCAGGCCACGGCTACACCTTC.

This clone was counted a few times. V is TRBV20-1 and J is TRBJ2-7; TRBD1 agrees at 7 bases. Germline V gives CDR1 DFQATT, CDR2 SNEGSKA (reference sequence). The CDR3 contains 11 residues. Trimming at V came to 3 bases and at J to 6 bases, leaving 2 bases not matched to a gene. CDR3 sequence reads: CSARRGPEQYF. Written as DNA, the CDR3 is TGCAGTGCTAGGAGGGGGCCCGAGCAGTACTTC.

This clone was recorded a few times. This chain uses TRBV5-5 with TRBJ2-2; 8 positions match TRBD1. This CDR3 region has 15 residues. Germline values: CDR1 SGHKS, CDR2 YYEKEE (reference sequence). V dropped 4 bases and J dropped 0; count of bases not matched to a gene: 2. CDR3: CASSTTGANTGELFF. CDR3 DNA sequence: TGTGCCAGCAGCACGACAGGGGCGAACACCGGGGAGCTGTTTTTT.

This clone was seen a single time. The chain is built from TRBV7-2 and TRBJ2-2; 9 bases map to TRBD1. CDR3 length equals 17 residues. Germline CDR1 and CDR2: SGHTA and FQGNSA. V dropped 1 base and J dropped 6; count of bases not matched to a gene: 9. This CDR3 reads CASSLVSGTGWAGELFF. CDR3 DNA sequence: TGTGCCAGCAGCTTAGTATCTGGGACAGGGTGGGCCGGGGAGCTGTTTTTT.

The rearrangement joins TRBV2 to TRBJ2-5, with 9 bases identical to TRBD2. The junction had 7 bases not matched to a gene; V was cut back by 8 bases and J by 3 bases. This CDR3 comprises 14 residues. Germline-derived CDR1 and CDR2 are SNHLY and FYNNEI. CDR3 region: CASSMPSGEETQYF. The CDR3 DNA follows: TGTGCCAGCTCGATGCCTAGCGGGGAAGAGACCCAGTACTTC.

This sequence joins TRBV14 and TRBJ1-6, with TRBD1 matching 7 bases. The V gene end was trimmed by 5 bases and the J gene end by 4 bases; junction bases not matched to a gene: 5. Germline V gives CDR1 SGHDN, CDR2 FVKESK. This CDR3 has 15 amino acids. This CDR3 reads CASSSTGVYNSPLHF. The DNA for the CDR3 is TGTGCCAGCAGCTCCACAGGGGTGTATAATTCACCCCTCCACTTT.

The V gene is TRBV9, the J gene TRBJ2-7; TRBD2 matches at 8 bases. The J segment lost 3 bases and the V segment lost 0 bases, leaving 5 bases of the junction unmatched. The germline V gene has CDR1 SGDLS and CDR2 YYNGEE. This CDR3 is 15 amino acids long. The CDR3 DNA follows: TGTGCCAGCAGCGTAGGAGCGGGGGCCCTCTACGAGCAGTACTTC. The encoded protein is CASSVGAGALYEQYF.

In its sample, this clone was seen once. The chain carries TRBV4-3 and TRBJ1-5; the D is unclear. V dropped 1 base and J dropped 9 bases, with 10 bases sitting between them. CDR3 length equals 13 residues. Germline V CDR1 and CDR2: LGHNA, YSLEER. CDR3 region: CASSQAPSWPQHF. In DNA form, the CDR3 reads TGCGCCAGCAGCCAAGCCCCGTCTTGGCCCCAGCATTTT.

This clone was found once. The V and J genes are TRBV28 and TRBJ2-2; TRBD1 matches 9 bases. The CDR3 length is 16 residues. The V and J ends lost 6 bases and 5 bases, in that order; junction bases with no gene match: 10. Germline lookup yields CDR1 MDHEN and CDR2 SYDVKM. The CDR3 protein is CASRPTGGEWTGELFF. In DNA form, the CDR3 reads TGTGCCAGCAGACCCACAGGGGGCGAGTGGACCGGGGAGCTGTTTTTT.

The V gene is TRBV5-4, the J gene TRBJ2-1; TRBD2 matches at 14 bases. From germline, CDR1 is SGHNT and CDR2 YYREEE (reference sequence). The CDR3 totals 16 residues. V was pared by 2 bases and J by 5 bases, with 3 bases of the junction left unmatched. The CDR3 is CASSFPGLAGDNEQFF. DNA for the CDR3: TGTGCCAGCAGCTTCCCGGGACTAGCGGGGGACAATGAGCAGTTCTTC.

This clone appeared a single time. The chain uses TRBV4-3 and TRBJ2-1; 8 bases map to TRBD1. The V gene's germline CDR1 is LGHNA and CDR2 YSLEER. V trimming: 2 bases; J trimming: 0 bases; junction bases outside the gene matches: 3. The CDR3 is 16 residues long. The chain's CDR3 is CASSQFTGGSYNEQFF. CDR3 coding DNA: TGCGCCAGCAGCCAATTCACAGGGGGCTCCTACAATGAGCAGTTCTTC.

CDR3 DNA sequence: TGTGCCAGTAGGAGGACAGGAGAAAAACTGTTTTTT. Translating gives CASRRTGEKLFF. The chain combines TRBV19 with TRBJ1-4, with 7 nucleotides matching TRBD1. V trimming: 6 bases; J trimming: 8 bases; junction bases outside the gene matches: 3. Per germline, CDR1 LNHDA and CDR2 SQIVND (reference sequence). The CDR3 runs 12 residues.

The DNA for the CDR3 is TGTGCCAGCAGTCCCCTAGAGGGTCACACTGAAGCTTTCTTT. It is translated as CASSPLEGHTEAFF. This chain connects TRBV5-4 to TRBJ1-1, with no clear D. The CDR3 is 14 amino acids. V gave up 5 bases and J gave up 3 bases, with 14 bases separating them. Germline V gene lookup returns CDR1 SGHNT and CDR2 YYREEE (reference sequence).

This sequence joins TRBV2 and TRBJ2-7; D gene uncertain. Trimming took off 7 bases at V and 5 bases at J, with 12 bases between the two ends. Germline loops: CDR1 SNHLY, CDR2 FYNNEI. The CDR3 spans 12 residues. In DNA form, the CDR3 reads TGTGCCAGCAAAAAAGAGGTCCACGAGCAGTACTTC. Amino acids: CASKKEVHEQYF.

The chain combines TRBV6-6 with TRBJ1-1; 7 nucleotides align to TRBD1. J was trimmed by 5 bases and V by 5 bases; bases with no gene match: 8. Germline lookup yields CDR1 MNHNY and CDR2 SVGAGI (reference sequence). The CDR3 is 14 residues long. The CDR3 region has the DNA TGTGCCAGCAGTAAAAACAGGGGTTGGACTGAAGCTTTCTTT. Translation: CASSKNRGWTEAFF.

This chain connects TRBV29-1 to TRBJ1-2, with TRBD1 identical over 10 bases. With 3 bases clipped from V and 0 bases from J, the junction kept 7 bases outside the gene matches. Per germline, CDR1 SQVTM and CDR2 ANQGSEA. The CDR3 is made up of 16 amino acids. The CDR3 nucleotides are TGCAGCGTTGATGCTTCCGGGACAGGGGCTAACTATGGCTACACCTTC. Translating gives CSVDASGTGANYGYTF.

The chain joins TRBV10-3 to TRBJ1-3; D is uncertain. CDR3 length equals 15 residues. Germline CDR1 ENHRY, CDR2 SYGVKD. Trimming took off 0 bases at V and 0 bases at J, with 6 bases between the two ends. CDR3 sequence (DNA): TGTGCCATCAGTGAGTCCACAGCCTCTGGAAACACCATATATTTT. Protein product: CAISESTASGNTIYF.

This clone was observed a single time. The CDR3 nucleotides are TGTGCCAGCTTATTAGGGGGGGGCGCCACAGATACGCAGTATTTT. Protein product: CASLLGGGATDTQYF. The chain joins TRBV7-2 to TRBJ2-3, with D possibly matching TRBD2 (7 bases). Deletions cut 8 bases from V and 2 bases from J, with 17 bases between. Looked up from germline, CDR1 is SGHTA and CDR2 is FQGNSA. This CDR3 is built from 15 residues. Using reference TRBV7-2 and TRBJ2-3 for the parts outside the CDR3, the full variable domain is GAGVSQSPSNKVTEKGKDVELRCDPISGHTALYWYRQSLGQGLEFLIYFQGNSAPDKSGLPSDRFSAERTGGSVSTLTIQRTQQEDSAVYLCASLLGGGATDTQYFGPGTRLTVL.

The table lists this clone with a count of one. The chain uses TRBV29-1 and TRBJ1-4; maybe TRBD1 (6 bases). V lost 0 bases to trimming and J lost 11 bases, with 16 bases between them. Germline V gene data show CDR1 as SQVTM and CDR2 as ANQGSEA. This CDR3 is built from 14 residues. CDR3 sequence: CSVEDRAGAGKLFF. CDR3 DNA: TGCAGCGTTGAAGATCGAGCAGGGGCTGGGAAACTGTTTTTT.

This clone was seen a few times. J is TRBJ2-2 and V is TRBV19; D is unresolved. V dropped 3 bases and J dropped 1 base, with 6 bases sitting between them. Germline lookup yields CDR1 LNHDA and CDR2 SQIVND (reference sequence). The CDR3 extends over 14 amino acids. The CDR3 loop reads CASSIARNTGELFF. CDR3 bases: TGTGCCAGTAGTATTGCCAGGAACACCGGGGAGCTGTTTTTT.

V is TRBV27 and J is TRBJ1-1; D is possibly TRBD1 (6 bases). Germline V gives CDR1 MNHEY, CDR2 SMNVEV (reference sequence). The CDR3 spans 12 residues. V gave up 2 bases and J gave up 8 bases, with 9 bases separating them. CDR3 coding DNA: TGTGCCAGCAGTTTAAGCGGACAGGAAGCTTTCTTT. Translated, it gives CASSLSGQEAFF.

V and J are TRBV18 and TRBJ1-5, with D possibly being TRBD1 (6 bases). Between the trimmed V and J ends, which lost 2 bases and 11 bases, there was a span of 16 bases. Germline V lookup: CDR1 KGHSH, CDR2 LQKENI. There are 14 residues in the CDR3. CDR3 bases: TGTGCCAGCTCACCATCCGCGGGGGCGGTGGCCCAGCATTTT. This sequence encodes CASSPSAGAVAQHF.

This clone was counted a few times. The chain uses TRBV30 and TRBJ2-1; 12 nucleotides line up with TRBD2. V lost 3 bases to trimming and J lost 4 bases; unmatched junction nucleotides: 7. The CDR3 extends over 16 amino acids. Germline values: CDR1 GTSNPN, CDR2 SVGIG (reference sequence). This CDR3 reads CAWRDQLAGGYNEQFF. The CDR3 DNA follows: TGTGCCTGGAGGGATCAACTAGCGGGGGGTTACAATGAGCAGTTCTTC.

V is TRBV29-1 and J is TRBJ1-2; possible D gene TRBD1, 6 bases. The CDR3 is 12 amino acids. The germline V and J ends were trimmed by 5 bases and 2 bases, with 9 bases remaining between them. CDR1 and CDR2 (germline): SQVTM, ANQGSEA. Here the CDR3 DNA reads TGCAGCGTTCCAGACAGGAACTATGGCTACACCTTC. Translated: CSVPDRNYGYTF.

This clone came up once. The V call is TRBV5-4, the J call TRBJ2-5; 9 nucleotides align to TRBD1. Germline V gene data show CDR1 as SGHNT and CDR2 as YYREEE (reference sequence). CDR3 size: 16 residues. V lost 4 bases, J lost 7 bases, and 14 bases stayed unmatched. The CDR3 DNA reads TGTGCCAGCAGCGGTATGGGACAGGGTACGCTCGGGACCCAGTACTTC. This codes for CASSGMGQGTLGTQYF.

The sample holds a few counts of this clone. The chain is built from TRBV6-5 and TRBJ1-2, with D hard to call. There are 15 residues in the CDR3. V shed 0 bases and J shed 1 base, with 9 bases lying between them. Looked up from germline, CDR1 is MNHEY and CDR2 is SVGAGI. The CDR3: CASSYSNELNYGYTF. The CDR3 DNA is TGTGCCAGCAGTTACTCAAACGAACTTAACTATGGCTACACCTTC.

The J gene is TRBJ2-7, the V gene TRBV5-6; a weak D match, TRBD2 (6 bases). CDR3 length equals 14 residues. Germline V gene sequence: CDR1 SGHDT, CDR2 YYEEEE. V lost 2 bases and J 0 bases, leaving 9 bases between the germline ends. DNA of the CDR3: TGTGCCAGCAGCTTCATGGGAGGCTCCTACGAGCAGTACTTC. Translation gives CASSFMGGSYEQYF.

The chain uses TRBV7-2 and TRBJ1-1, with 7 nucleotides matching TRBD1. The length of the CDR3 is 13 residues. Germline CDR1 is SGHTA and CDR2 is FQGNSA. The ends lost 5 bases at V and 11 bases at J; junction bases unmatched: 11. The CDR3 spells CASSARQGITAFF. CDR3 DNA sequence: TGTGCCAGCAGCGCAAGACAGGGAATAACGGCTTTCTTT.